This T cell receptor (beta chain) was captured in a study of cytomegalovirus exposure and HLA in healthy donors. Study-wide findings and caveats: A missense DCLRE1C variant was associated with V- and J-gene trimming of TCR beta chains in a later analysis, and an independent cohort replicated the association.

The V gene's germline CDR1 is SEHNR and CDR2 FQNEAQ (reference sequence). J lost 1 base, V lost 5 bases, and 7 bases had no gene match. This CDR3 is 16 amino acids long. Of note for this clone: Its cognate antigen is unknown.

Donors showed nominal health when sampled, although they likely had unrecorded immune exposures. PCR involved 60 Vbeta and 13 Jbeta primers. Assay used: immunoSEQ multiplex PCR; TCRdb lists only in-frame clones, some missing. This table has under 200,000 clones, roughly 80% appearing once. What was sequenced was PBMCs. The sequence was collected from a woman between 45 and 60 years old in good health and CMV-seronegative. The chain has TRBV7-9 and TRBJ2-3, with TRBD1 identical over 9 bases. The CDR3 is CASSLQGAVGTDTQYF. CDR3 coding DNA: TGTGCCAGCAGCCTACAGGGGGCTGTTGGCACAGATACGCAGTATTTT.